There are a few counts of the clone carrying this TCR beta chain. This sample stems from a study of T cell responses to AZD1222 COVID-19 vaccine. Clones were sequenced by immunoSEQ multiplex PCR, and TCRdb holds only the in-frame ones, with some missing. Seen here are tens of thousands of clones, roughly nine tenths observed once, and the top ten hold about 7.7%. The TCR sequence derives from an adult in good health. Specimen: peripheral blood, collected on day 0 of AZD1222 vaccination.

The CDR3 loop reads CASTKTGRANEKLFF. The DNA of the CDR3 is TGTGCCAGCACTAAAACGGGCAGGGCCAATGAAAAACTGTTTTTT. The chain couples TRBV9 to TRBJ1-4; possible D gene TRBD1, 5 bases. V was pared by 6 bases and J by 5 bases, with 17 bases between. Germline V gene sequence: CDR1 SGDLS, CDR2 YYNGEE. CDR3 length: 15 amino acids.